Below are 11 T cell receptor beta chains sequenced from a single sample in a study of blood T cell repertoires in COVID-19. Clones were sequenced by immunoSEQ multiplex PCR, and TCRdb holds only the in-frame ones, with some missing. Among some 99,000 clones listed, about 90% were seen once. The sample taken for sequencing was peripheral blood. These receptors were obtained from a human donor in a cohort sampled during active COVID-19.

The chain recombines TRBV13 with TRBJ2-7, with TRBD2 matching 9 bases. Losses at the gene ends were 6 bases for V and 2 bases for J; bases not matched to a gene: 8. Germline V gene data show CDR1 as PRHDT and CDR2 as FYEKMQ (reference sequence). The CDR3 runs to 15 residues. CDR3 sequence: CASSTRTSVTYEQYF. In DNA form, the CDR3 reads TGTGCCAGCAGTACCCGGACTAGCGTAACCTACGAGCAGTACTTC.

This sequence joins TRBV2 and TRBJ2-5; D possibly corresponds to TRBD2 (7 bases). Germline CDR1 SNHLY, CDR2 FYNNEI. Trimming removed 2 bases from V and 3 bases from J, with 28 bases in between. This CDR3 comprises 20 residues. The CDR3 sequence is CASSETPSVTGEGVKETQYF. The CDR3 nucleotides are TGTGCCAGCAGTGAAACCCCCTCTGTCACCGGGGAGGGGGTGAAAGAGACCCAGTACTTC.

This chain uses TRBV9 with TRBJ2-6; 15 bases match TRBD2. The V gene end was trimmed by 1 base and the J gene end by 0 bases; junction bases not matched to a gene: 8. The CDR3 is 21 residues long. Looked up from germline, CDR1 is SGDLS and CDR2 is YYNGEE. CDR3 loop: CASSVTKGLAGGSSGANVLTF. For the CDR3, the DNA is TGTGCCAGCAGCGTAACTAAGGGACTAGCGGGGGGTAGCTCTGGGGCCAACGTCCTGACTTTC.

V is TRBV6-5 and J is TRBJ2-6, with D hard to call. V gave up 11 bases and J gave up 1 base, with 12 bases separating them. Looked up from germline, CDR1 is MNHEY and CDR2 is SVGAGI. The CDR3 runs 14 residues. The CDR3: CAPGCSSGANVLTF. The CDR3 DNA is TGTGCCCCAGGTTGTTCTTCTGGGGCCAACGTCCTGACTTTC.

The chain uses TRBV5-1 and TRBJ2-3; D uncertain. Trimming removed 5 bases at V and 2 bases at J, with 6 bases between. Germline V gene data show CDR1 as SGHRS and CDR2 as YFSETQ. The CDR3 consists of 12 residues. CDR3 bases: TGCGCCAGCAGGAGAGACACAGATACGCAGTATTTT. Translating it yields CASRRDTDTQYF.

J is TRBJ1-2 and V is TRBV20-1; no definite D call. V lost 3 bases and J lost 4, with 12 bases in between. CDR3 length: 13 residues. CDR1 and CDR2 from the germline V gene are DFQATT and SNEGSKA (reference sequence). CDR3 DNA sequence: TGCAGTGCTAGTCACGGGAGCACCTATGGCTACACCTTC. As protein: CSASHGSTYGYTF.

The J gene is TRBJ1-1, the V gene TRBV11-3; tentatively, D is TRBD1 (6 bases). This CDR3 has 14 amino acids. The germline V gene encodes CDR1 SGHNT and CDR2 YENEEA. Trimming left V 3 bases short and J 2 bases short, with 10 bases between. CDR3 in amino acids: CASSLRGGNTEAFF. CDR3 nucleotide sequence: TGTGCCAGCAGCTTGCGAGGGGGAAACACTGAAGCTTTCTTT.

The chain carries TRBV6-2 or TRBV6-3 and TRBJ2-3; the match to TRBD2 covers 7 bases. This CDR3 contains 17 residues. Germline-derived CDR1 and CDR2 are MNHEY and SVGEGT. The V segment lost 0 bases and the J segment 0 bases; nucleotides outside the gene matches: 6. Here the CDR3 reads CASSYSLLAVSTDTQYF. CDR3 in DNA: TGTGCCAGCAGTTACTCCTTGCTAGCGGTGAGCACAGATACGCAGTATTTT.

The chain has TRBV27 and TRBJ1-5, with 7 bases matching TRBD1. The germline V gene encodes CDR1 MNHEY and CDR2 SMNVEV (reference sequence). The length of the CDR3 is 15 residues. With 6 bases clipped from V and 5 bases from J, the junction kept 10 bases outside the gene matches. In DNA, the CDR3 is TGTGCCAGCAGCGCCACAGGGGCAGAGTATCAGCCCCAGCATTTT. Translating gives CASSATGAEYQPQHF.

The chain is built from TRBV18 and TRBJ1-1; D is unclear. The CDR3 runs to 15 residues. The V and J ends lost 3 bases and 2 bases respectively, with 13 bases between them. CDR1 and CDR2 from the germline V gene are KGHSH and LQKENI. Here the CDR3 DNA reads TGTGCCAGCTCACCCCTCCCAGAATCTAACACTGAAGCTTTCTTT. It translates to CASSPLPESNTEAFF. The full variable domain, completed using reference TRBV18 and TRBJ1-1, is NAGVMQNPRHLVRRRGQEARLRCSPMKGHSHVYWYRQLPEEGLKFMVYLQKENIIDESGMPKERFSAEFPKEGPSILRIQQVVRGDSAAYFCASSPLPESNTEAFFGQGTRLTVV.

The CDR3 loop is CASSLNTGVTNIQYF. In nucleotides, the CDR3 is TGTGCCAGCAGTTTGAATACAGGGGTTACGAACATTCAGTACTTC. This chain connects TRBV28 to TRBJ2-4; TRBD1 matches 7 bases. V lost 3 bases, J lost 7 bases, and 9 bases stayed unmatched. Germline V lookup: CDR1 MDHEN, CDR2 SYDVKM. The CDR3 loop spans 15 amino acids.